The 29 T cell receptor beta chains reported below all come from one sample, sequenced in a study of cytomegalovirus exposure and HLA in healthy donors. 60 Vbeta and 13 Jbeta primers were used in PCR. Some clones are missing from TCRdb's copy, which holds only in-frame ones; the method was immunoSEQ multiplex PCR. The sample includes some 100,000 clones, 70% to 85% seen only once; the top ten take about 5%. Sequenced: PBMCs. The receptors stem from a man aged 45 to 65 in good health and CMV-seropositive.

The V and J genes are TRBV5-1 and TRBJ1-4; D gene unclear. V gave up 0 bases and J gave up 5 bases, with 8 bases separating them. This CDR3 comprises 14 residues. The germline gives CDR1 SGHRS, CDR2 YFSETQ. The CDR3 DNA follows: TGCGCCAGCAGCTTGGTTGGAGGGAATGAAAAACTGTTTTTT. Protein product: CASSLVGGNEKLFF.

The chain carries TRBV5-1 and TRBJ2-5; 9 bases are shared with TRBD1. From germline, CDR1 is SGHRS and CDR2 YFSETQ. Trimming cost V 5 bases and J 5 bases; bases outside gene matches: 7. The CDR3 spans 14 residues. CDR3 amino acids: CASSPTGGRETQYF. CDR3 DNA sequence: TGCGCCAGCAGTCCTACAGGGGGCCGGGAGACCCAGTACTTC.

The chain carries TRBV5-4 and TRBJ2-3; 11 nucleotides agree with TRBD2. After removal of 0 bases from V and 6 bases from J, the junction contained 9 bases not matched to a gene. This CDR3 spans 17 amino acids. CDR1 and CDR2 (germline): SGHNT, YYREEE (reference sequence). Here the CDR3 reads CASSLGGSGGAADTQYF. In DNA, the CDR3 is TGTGCCAGCAGCTTGGGGGGTAGCGGGGGGGCCGCCGATACGCAGTATTTT. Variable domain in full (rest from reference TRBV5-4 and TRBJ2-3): ETGVTQSPTHLIKTRGQQVTLRCSSQSGHNTVSWYQQALGQGPQFIFQYYREEENGRGNFPPRFSGLQFPNYSSELNVNALELDDSALYLCASSLGGSGGAADTQYFGPGTRLTVL.

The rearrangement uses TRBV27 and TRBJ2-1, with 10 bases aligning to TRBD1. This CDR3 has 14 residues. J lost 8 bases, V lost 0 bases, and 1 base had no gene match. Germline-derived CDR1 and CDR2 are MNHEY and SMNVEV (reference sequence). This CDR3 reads CASSLSGQGDEQFF. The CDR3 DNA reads TGTGCCAGCAGTTTATCCGGACAGGGGGATGAGCAGTTCTTC.

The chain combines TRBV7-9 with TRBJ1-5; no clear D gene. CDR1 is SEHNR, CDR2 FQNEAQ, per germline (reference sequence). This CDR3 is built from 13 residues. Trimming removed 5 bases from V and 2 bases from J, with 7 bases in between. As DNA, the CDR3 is TGTGCCAGCAGCGTCCGAGGCAATCAGCCCCAGCATTTT. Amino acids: CASSVRGNQPQHF.

CDR3 amino acids: CASSLAGHRLTEAFF. The CDR3 nucleotides are TGTGCCAGCAGCTTGGCGGGACACCGCCTCACTGAAGCTTTCTTT. This chain links TRBV5-4 with TRBJ1-1, with TRBD1 as a possible D gene (6 bases). The CDR3 is 15 amino acids. V was pared by 0 bases and J by 4 bases, with 13 bases between. Germline V lookup: CDR1 SGHNT, CDR2 YYREEE (reference sequence).

The CDR3 region is CASSYSTGKGTEAFF. For the CDR3, the DNA is TGTGCCAGCAGTTACTCTACAGGGAAGGGGACTGAAGCTTTCTTT. This sequence joins TRBV6-5 and TRBJ1-1; TRBD1 is a possible D gene (6 bases). This CDR3 has 15 amino acids. Per germline, CDR1 MNHEY and CDR2 SVGAGI. With 0 bases removed from V and 5 bases from J, the gap between germline ends came to 13 bases.

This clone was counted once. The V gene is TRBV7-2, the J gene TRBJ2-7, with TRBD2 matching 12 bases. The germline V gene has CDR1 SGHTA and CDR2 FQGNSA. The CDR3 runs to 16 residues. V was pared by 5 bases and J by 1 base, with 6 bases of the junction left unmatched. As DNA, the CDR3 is TGTGCCAGCAGCACTAGCGGGGGGCGGGAATCCTACGAGCAGTACTTC. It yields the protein CASSTSGGRESYEQYF.

The CDR3 sequence: CSASGRETQYF. Written as DNA, the CDR3 is TGCAGCGCCTCCGGTAGAGAGACCCAGTACTTC. V and J are TRBV29-1 and TRBJ2-5; D ambiguous. Germline V CDR1 and CDR2: SQVTM, ANQGSEA. Trimming took 7 bases from V and 4 from J, leaving 10 bases between them. CDR3 length: 11 amino acids.

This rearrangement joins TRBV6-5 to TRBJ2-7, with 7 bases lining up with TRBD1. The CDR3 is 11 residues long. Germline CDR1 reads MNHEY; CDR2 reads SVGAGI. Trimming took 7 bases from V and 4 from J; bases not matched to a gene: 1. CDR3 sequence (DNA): TGTGCCAGCACAGGGGGATACGAGCAGTACTTC. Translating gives CASTGGYEQYF.

CDR3 region: CASSQGSEGYGYTF. CDR3 bases: TGTGCCAGCAGCCAAGGGTCCGAGGGCTATGGCTACACCTTC. The chain has TRBV14 and TRBJ1-2; D uncertain. Trimming cost V 1 base and J 4 bases, with 10 bases left between them. CDR1 is SGHDN, CDR2 FVKESK, per germline. There are 14 residues in the CDR3.

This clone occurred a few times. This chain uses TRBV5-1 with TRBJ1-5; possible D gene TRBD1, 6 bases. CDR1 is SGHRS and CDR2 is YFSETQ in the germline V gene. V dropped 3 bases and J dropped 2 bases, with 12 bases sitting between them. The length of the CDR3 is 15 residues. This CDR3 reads CASSSAGDRNQPQHF. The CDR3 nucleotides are TGCGCCAGCAGCTCCGCAGGGGATCGCAATCAGCCCCAGCATTTT.

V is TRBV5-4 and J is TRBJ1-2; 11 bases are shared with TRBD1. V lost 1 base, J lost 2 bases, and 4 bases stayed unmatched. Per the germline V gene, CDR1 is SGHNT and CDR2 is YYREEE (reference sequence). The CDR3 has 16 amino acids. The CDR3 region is CASSLPGQGANYGYTF. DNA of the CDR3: TGTGCCAGCAGCTTGCCAGGACAGGGGGCAAACTATGGCTACACCTTC.

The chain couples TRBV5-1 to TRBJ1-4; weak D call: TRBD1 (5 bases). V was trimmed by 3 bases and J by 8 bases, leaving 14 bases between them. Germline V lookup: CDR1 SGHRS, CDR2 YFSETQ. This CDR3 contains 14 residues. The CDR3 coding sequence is TGCGCCAGCAGCTATTGGGAAAGGGGCGAAAAACTGTTTTTT. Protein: CASSYWERGEKLFF.

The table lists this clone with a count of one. The CDR3 sequence is CASSYSILAISYEQYF. The CDR3 nucleotides read TGTGCCAGCAGTTACTCGATACTAGCGATCTCCTACGAGCAGTACTTC. The V and J genes are TRBV6-5 and TRBJ2-7, with 7 positions matching TRBD2. The germline CDR1 and CDR2 sequences are MNHEY and SVGAGI. Trimming at V came to 0 bases and at J to 0 bases, leaving 5 bases not matched to a gene. CDR3 length: 16 amino acids.

CDR3 DNA sequence: TGTGCCAGCAGTGCGGAGGGTGGGGGCAATCAGCCCCAGCATTTT. Protein: CASSAEGGGNQPQHF. The V call is TRBV6-4, the J call TRBJ1-5; D is uncertain. The CDR3 contains 15 residues. Deletions cut 4 bases from V and 2 bases from J, with 12 bases between. CDR1 and CDR2 from the germline V gene are MRHNA and SNTAGT.

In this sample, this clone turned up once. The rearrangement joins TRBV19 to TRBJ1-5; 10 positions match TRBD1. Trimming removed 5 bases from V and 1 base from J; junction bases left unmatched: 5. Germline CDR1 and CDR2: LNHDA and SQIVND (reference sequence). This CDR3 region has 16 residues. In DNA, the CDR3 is TGTGCCAGTAGTCCTGGGGACAGGGGCAGCAATCAGCCCCAGCATTTT. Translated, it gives CASSPGDRGSNQPQHF.

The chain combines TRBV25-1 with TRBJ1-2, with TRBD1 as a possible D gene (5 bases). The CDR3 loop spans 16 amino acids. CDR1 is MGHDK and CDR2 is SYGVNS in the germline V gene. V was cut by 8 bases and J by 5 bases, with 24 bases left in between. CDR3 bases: TGTGCCAGCCCTTGGGGCAGGTGGTCGCAGGTTTATGGCTACACCTTC. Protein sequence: CASPWGRWSQVYGYTF.

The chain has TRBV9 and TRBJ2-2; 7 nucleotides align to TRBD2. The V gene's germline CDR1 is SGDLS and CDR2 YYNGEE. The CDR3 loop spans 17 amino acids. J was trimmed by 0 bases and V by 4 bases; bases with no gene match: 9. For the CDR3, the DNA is TGTGCCAGCAGCATCACCGGGAGGCCTACGAACACCGGGGAGCTGTTTTTT. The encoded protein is CASSITGRPTNTGELFF. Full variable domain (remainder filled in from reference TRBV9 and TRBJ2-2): DSGVTQTPKHLITATGQRVTLRCSPRSGDLSVYWYQQSLDQGLQFLIQYYNGEERAKGNILERFSAQQFPDLHSELNLSSLELGDSALYFCASSITGRPTNTGELFFGEGSRLTVL.

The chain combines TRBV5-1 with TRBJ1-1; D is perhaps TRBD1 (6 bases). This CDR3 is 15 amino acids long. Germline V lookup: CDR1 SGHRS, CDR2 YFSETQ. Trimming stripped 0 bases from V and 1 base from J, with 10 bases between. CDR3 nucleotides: TGCGCCAGCAGCTTGGTAGGGGGACCGAACACTGAAGCTTTCTTT. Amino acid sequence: CASSLVGGPNTEAFF. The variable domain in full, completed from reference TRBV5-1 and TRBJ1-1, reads KAGVTQTPRYLIKTRGQQVTLSCSPISGHRSVSWYQQTPGQGLQFLFEYFSETQRNKGNFPGRFSGRQFSNSRSEMNVSTLELGDSALYLCASSLVGGPNTEAFFGQGTRLTVV.

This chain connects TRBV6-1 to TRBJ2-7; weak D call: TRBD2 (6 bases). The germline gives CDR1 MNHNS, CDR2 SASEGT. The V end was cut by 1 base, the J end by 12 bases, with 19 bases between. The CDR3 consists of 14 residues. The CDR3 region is CASSEVRTIGGVYF. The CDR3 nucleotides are TGTGCCAGCAGTGAAGTGAGGACTATCGGCGGGGTGTACTTC.

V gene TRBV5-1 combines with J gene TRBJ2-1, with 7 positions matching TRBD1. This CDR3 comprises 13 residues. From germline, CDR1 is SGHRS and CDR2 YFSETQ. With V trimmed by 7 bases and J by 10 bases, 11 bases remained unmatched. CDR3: CASGIQGFQEQFF. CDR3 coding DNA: TGCGCCAGCGGAATACAGGGGTTCCAGGAGCAGTTCTTC.

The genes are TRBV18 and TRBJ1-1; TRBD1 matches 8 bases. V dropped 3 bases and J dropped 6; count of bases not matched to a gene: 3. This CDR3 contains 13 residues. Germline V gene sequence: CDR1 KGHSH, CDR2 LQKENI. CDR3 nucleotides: TGTGCCAGCTCACCCGACAGGGGATCTGAAGCTTTCTTT. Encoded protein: CASSPDRGSEAFF.

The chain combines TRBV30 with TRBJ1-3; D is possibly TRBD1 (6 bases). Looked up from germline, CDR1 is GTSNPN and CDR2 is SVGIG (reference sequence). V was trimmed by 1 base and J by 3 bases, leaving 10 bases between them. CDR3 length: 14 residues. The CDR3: CAWSAGAFGNTIYF. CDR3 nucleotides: TGTGCCTGGAGTGCAGGGGCTTTTGGAAACACCATATATTTT.

CDR3 nucleotides: TGTGCCAGCAGTTTTGGGCAGAACTATGGCTACACCTTC. It specifies CASSFGQNYGYTF. The J gene is TRBJ1-2, the V gene TRBV28, with D uncertain. Trimming took off 3 bases at V and 2 bases at J, with 7 bases between the two ends. Germline values: CDR1 MDHEN, CDR2 SYDVKM. This CDR3 is built from 13 residues.

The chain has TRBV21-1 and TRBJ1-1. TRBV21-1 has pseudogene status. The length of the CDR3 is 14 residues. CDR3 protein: CASSKIPGGTEAFF. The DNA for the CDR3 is TGTGCCAGCAGCAAAATACCGGGGGGGACTGAAGCTTTCTTT.

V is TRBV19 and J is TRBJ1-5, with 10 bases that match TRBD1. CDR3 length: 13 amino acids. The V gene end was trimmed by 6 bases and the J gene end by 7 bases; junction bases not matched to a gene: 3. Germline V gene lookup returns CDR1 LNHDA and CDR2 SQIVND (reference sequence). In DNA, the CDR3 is TGTGCCAGTAGGGGACAGGGGAACCAGCCCCAGCATTTT. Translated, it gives CASRGQGNQPQHF.

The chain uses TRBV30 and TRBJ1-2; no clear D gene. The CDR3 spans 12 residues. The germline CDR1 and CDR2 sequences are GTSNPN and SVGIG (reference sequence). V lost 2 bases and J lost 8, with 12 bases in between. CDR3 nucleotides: TGTGCCTGGAGTAGGATAGGAGGAGGCTACACCTTC. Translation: CAWSRIGGGYTF.

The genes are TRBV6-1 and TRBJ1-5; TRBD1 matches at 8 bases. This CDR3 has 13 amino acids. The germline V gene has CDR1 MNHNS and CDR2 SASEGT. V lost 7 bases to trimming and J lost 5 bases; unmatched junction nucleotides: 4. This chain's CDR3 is CASNQDRDQPQHF. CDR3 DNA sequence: TGTGCCAGCAACCAGGACAGGGATCAGCCCCAGCATTTT.